The rows below give T cell receptor beta chains drawn from one sample of a study of cytomegalovirus exposure and HLA in healthy donors. The protocol was immunoSEQ multiplex PCR, while the TCRdb copy is restricted to in-frame clones and leaves out a portion. Of around 400,000 clones detected, 86% appear once; the ten largest clones hold under 0.9%. Sequenced input: PBMCs. These receptors were obtained from a woman aged 18-35 years in good health and CMV-seronegative. The CDR3 runs from the conserved cysteine through the conserved F or W.

v_gene: TRBV30
j_gene: TRBJ2-7
CDR3aa: CAWSVLSYEQYF

v_gene: TRBV11-2
j_gene: TRBJ2-7
CDR3aa: CASSLELAGAYEQYF

v_gene: TRBV18
j_gene: TRBJ1-6
CDR3aa: CASSPSPTDYNSPLHF

v_gene: TRBV28
j_gene: TRBJ1-1
CDR3aa: CASSDRSTEAFF

v_gene: TRBV19
j_gene: TRBJ2-2
CDR3aa: CASQGQGHAGELFF

v_gene: TRBV28
j_gene: TRBJ2-5
CDR3aa: CASSLGTAIQETQYF

v_gene: TRBV30
j_gene: TRBJ1-2
CDR3aa: CAWRPSEVGGYTF

v_gene: TRBV4-1
j_gene: TRBJ1-2
CDR3aa: CASSQVQGANYGYTF

v_gene: TRBV29-1
j_gene: TRBJ2-7
CDR3aa: CSVDLGGGDGQYF

v_gene: TRBV30
j_gene: TRBJ1-2
CDR3aa: CAWSPRTGLYGYTF

v_gene: TRBV6-1
j_gene: TRBJ2-7
CDR3aa: CASSELARLYEQYF